The entry that follows covers one T cell receptor (beta chain) sequence. Using immunoSEQ multiplex PCR, the repertoire was profiled, and TCRdb retains in-frame clones only, with some absent. The repertoire consists of 45,000 to 60,000 clones, with under 95% occurring once and the leading ten covering 2.5% to 3.5%. The data stem from a study of T cell changes during pregnancy in multiple sclerosis. Looked up from germline, CDR1 is MNHEY and CDR2 is SVGAGI. V was trimmed by 0 bases and J by 10 bases, leaving 7 bases between them. CDR3 length: 13 amino acids. Material: CD8+ T cells from peripheral blood mononuclear cells, obtained before pregnancy. The clonotype was recovered from a female donor with multiple sclerosis, enrolled in a pregnancy study. The V and J genes are TRBV6-5 and TRBJ1-6; D gene uncertain. The CDR3 DNA is TGTGCCAGCAGTTACTCGGGCTACTCACCCCTCCACTTT. Protein sequence: CASSYSGYSPLHF.